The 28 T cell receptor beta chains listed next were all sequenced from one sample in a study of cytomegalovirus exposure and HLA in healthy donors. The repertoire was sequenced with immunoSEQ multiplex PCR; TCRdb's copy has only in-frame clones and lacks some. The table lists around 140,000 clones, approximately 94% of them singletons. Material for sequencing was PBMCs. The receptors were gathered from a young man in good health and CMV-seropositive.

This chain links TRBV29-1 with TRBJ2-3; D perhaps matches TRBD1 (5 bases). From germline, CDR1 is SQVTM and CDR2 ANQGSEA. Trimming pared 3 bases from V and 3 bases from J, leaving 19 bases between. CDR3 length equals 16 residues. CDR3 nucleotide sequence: TGCAGCGTTGATGGTCTGGGGCTACAATTTACAGATACGCAGTATTTT. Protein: CSVDGLGLQFTDTQYF.

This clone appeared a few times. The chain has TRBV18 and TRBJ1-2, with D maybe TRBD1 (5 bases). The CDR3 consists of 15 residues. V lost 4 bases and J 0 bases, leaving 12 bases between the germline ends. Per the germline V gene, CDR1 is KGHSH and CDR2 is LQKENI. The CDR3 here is CASSLGQDPNYGYTF. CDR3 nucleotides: TGTGCCAGCTCACTAGGACAAGACCCTAACTATGGCTACACCTTC. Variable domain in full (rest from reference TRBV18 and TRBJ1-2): NAGVMQNPRHLVRRRGQEARLRCSPMKGHSHVYWYRQLPEEGLKFMVYLQKENIIDESGMPKERFSAEFPKEGPSILRIQQVVRGDSAAYFCASSLGQDPNYGYTFGSGTRLTVV.

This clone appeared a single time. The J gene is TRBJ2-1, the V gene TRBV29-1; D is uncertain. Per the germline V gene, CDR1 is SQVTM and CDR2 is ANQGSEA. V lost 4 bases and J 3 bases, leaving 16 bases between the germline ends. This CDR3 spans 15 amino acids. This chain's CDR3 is CSVVRPELVYNEQFF. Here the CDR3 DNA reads TGCAGCGTTGTTCGGCCGGAGCTGGTCTACAATGAGCAGTTCTTC.

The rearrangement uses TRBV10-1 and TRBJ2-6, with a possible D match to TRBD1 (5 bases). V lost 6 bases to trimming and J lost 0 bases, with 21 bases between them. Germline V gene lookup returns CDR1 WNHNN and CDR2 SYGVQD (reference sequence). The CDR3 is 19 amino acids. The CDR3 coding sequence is TGCGCCAGCAGGCTCCACCGGTCAGGACACAACTCTGGGGCCAACGTCCTGACTTTC. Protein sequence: CASRLHRSGHNSGANVLTF.

The CDR3 sequence is CASSLLGQGEFF. The CDR3 DNA reads as TGTGCCAGCAGTTTGCTGGGACAGGGCGAGTTCTTC. The genes are TRBV27 and TRBJ2-1, with 9 bases lining up with TRBD1. This CDR3 region has 12 residues. Germline CDR1 is MNHEY and CDR2 is SMNVEV (reference sequence). V was pared by 3 bases and J by 14 bases, with 5 bases of the junction left unmatched.

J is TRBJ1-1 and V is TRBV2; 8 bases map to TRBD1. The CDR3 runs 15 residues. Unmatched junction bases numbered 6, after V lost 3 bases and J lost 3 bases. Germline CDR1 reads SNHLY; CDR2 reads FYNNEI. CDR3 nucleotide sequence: TGTGCCAGCAGTGAGGGACAGGTTATTTACACTGAAGCTTTCTTT. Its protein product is CASSEGQVIYTEAFF.

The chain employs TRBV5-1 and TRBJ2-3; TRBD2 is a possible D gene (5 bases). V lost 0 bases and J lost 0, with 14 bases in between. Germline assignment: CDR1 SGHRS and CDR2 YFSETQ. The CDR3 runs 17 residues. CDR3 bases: TGCGCCAGCAGCTTGGTCGGTTTGAGCGGAAGCACAGATACGCAGTATTTT. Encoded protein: CASSLVGLSGSTDTQYF. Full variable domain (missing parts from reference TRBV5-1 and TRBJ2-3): KAGVTQTPRYLIKTRGQQVTLSCSPISGHRSVSWYQQTPGQGLQFLFEYFSETQRNKGNFPGRFSGRQFSNSRSEMNVSTLELGDSALYLCASSLVGLSGSTDTQYFGPGTRLTVL.

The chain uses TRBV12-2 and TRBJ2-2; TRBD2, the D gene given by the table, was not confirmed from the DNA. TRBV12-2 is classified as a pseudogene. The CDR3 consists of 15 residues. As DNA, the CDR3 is TGTGCAAGTCGCTTAACTATAAGGAACACCGGGGAGCTGTTTTTT. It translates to CASRLTIRNTGELFF.

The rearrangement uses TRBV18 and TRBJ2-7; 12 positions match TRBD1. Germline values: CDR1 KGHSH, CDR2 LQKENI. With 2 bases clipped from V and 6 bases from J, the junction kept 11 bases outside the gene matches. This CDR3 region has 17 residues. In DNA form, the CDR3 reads TGTGCCAGCTCACCATCTTTAGCGGGACAGGGGGCGCGCGAGCAGTACTTC. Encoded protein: CASSPSLAGQGAREQYF. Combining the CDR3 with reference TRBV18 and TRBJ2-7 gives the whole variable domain NAGVMQNPRHLVRRRGQEARLRCSPMKGHSHVYWYRQLPEEGLKFMVYLQKENIIDESGMPKERFSAEFPKEGPSILRIQQVVRGDSAAYFCASSPSLAGQGAREQYFGPGTRLTVT.

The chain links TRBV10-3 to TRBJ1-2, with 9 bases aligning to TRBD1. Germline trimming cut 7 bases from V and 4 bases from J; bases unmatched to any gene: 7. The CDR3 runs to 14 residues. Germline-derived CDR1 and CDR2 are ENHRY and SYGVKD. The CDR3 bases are TGTGCCATCAACCCGGGACAGGGTCTCTATGGCTACACCTTC. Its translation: CAINPGQGLYGYTF.

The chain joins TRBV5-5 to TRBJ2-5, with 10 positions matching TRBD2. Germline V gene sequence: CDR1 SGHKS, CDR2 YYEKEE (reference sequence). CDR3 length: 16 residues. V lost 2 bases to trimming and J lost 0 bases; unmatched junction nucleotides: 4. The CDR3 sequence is CASSFPSGSDQETQYF. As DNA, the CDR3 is TGTGCCAGCAGCTTCCCTAGCGGGAGTGACCAAGAGACCCAGTACTTC.

The CDR3 DNA reads TGCGCCAGCAGCTTGGGGCCAGCGGGGTCCTACGAGCAGTACTTC. It specifies CASSLGPAGSYEQYF. V gene TRBV5-1 combines with J gene TRBJ2-7; 7 positions agree with TRBD2. V shed 0 bases and J 1 base; nucleotides not matched to a gene: 4. Germline CDR1 reads SGHRS; CDR2 reads YFSETQ. The CDR3 runs 15 residues.

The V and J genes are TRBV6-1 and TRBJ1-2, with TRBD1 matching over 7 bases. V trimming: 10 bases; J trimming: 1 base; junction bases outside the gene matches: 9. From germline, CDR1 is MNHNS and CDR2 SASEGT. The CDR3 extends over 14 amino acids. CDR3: CATVDRAINYGYTF. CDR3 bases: TGTGCCACCGTCGACAGGGCCATTAACTATGGCTACACCTTC.

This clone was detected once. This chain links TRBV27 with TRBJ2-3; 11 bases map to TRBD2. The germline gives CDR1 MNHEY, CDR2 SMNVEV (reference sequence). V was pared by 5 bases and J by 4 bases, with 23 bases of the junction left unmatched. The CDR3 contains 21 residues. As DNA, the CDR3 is TGTGCCAGCAGTGGGGGGGGACAGGAGGTTTTAGCGGGAGGGATTTCAGATACGCAGTATTTT. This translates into CASSGGGQEVLAGGISDTQYF.

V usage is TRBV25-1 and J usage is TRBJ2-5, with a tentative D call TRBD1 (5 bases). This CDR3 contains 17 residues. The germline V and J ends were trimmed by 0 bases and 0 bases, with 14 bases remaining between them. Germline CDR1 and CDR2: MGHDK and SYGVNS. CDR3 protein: CASSEYRGGLYQETQYF. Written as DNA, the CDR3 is TGTGCCAGCAGTGAATATAGGGGCGGATTGTACCAAGAGACCCAGTACTTC.

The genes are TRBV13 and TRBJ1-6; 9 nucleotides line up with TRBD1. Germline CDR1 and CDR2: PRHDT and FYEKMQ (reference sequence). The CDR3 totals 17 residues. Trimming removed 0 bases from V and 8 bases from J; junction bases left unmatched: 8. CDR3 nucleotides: TGTGCCAGCAGCTTAGGCCTAGGGGACAGGGCGGATTCACCCCTCCACTTT. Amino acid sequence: CASSLGLGDRADSPLHF.

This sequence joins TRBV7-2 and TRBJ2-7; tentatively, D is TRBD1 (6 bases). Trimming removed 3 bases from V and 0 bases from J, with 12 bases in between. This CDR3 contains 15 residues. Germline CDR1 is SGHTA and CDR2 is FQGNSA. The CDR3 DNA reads TGTGCCAGCAGCTTGAGGACGGACAGCTCCTACGAGCAGTACTTC. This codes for CASSLRTDSSYEQYF.

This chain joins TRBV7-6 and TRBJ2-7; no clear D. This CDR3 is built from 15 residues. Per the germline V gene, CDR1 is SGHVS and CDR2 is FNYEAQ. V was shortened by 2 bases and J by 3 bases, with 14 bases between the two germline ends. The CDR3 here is CASSLFSGSGYEQYF. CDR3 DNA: TGTGCCAGCAGCTTATTTTCGGGTTCGGGCTACGAGCAGTACTTC.

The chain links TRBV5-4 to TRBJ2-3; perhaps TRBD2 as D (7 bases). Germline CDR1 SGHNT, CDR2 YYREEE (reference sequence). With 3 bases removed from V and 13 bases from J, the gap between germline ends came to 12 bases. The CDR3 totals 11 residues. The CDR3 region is CASSSGGLEYF. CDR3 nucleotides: TGTGCCAGCAGCTCGGGGGGCTTGGAGTATTTT. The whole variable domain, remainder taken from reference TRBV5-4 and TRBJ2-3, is ETGVTQSPTHLIKTRGQQVTLRCSSQSGHNTVSWYQQALGQGPQFIFQYYREEENGRGNFPPRFSGLQFPNYSSELNVNALELDDSALYLCASSSGGLEYFGPGTRLTVL.

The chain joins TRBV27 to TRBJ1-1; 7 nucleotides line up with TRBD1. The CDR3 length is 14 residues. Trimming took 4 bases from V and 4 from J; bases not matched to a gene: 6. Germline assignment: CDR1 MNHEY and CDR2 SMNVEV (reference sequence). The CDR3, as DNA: TGTGCCAGCAGTTCATATACAGGGGCCACTGAAGCTTTCTTT. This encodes CASSSYTGATEAFF.

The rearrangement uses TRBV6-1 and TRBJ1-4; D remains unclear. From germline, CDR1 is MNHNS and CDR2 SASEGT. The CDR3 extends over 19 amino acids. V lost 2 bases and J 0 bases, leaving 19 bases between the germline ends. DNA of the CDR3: TGTGCCAGCAGTGAATTTTTGGTAGCCACTTTATCAACTAATGAAAAACTGTTTTTT. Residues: CASSEFLVATLSTNEKLFF.

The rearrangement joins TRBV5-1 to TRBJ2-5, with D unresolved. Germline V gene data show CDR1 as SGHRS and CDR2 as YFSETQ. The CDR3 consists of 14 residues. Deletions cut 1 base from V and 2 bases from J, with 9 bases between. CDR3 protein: CASSLRNRQETQYF. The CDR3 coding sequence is TGCGCCAGCAGCTTGAGAAACAGACAAGAGACCCAGTACTTC.

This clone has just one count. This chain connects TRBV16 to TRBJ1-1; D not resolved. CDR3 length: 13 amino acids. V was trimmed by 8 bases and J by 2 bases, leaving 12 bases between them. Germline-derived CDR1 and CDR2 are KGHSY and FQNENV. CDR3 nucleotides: TGTGCCAGCCGGAACGAGGGCAACACTGAAGCTTTCTTT. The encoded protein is CASRNEGNTEAFF.

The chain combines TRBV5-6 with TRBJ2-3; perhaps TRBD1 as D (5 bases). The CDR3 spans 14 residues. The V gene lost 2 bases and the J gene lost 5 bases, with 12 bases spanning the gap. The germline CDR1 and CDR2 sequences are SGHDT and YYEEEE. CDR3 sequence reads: CASSFGRGQDTQYF. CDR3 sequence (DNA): TGTGCCAGCAGCTTTGGACGAGGACAAGATACGCAGTATTTT.

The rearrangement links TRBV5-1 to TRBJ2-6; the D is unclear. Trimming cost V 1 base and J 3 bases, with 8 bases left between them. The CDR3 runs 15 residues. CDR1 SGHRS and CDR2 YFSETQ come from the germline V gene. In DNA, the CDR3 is TGCGCCAGCAGCTTGTTGGCAGGTGGGGCCAACGTCCTGACTTTC. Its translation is CASSLLAGGANVLTF.

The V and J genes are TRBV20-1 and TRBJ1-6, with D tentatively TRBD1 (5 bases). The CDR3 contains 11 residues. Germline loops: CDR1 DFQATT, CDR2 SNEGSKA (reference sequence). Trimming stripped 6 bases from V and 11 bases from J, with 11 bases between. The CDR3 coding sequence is TGCAGTGCACACAGGATCACACCCCTCCACTTT. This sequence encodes CSAHRITPLHF.

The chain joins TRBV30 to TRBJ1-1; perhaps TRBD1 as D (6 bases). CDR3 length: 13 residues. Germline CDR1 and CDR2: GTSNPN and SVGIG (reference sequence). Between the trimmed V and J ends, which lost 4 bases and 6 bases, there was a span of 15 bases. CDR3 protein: CAWTGGRYPEAFF. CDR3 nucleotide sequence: TGTGCCTGGACCGGGGGGCGGTATCCTGAAGCTTTCTTT.

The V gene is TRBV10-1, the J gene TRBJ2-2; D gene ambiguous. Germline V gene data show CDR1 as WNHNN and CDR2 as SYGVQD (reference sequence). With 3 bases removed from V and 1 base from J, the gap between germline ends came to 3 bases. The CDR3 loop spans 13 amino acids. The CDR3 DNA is TGCGCCAGCAGTGACGGGAACACCGGGGAGCTGTTTTTT. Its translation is CASSDGNTGELFF.